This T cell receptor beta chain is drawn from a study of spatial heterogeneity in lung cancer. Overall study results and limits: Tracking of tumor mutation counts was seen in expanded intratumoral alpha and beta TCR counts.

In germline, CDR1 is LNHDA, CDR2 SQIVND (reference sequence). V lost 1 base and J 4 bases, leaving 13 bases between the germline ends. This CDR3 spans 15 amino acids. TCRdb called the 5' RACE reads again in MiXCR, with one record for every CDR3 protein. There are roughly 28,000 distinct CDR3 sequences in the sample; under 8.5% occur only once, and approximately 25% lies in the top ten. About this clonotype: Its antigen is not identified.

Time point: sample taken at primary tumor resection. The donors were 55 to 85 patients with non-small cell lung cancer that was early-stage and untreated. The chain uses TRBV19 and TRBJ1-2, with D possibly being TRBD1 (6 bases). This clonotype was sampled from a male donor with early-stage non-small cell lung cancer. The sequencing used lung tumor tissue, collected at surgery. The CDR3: CASSIGVGHRYGYTF. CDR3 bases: TGTGCCAGTAGTATAGGAGTGGGACACCGCTATGGCTACACCTTC.